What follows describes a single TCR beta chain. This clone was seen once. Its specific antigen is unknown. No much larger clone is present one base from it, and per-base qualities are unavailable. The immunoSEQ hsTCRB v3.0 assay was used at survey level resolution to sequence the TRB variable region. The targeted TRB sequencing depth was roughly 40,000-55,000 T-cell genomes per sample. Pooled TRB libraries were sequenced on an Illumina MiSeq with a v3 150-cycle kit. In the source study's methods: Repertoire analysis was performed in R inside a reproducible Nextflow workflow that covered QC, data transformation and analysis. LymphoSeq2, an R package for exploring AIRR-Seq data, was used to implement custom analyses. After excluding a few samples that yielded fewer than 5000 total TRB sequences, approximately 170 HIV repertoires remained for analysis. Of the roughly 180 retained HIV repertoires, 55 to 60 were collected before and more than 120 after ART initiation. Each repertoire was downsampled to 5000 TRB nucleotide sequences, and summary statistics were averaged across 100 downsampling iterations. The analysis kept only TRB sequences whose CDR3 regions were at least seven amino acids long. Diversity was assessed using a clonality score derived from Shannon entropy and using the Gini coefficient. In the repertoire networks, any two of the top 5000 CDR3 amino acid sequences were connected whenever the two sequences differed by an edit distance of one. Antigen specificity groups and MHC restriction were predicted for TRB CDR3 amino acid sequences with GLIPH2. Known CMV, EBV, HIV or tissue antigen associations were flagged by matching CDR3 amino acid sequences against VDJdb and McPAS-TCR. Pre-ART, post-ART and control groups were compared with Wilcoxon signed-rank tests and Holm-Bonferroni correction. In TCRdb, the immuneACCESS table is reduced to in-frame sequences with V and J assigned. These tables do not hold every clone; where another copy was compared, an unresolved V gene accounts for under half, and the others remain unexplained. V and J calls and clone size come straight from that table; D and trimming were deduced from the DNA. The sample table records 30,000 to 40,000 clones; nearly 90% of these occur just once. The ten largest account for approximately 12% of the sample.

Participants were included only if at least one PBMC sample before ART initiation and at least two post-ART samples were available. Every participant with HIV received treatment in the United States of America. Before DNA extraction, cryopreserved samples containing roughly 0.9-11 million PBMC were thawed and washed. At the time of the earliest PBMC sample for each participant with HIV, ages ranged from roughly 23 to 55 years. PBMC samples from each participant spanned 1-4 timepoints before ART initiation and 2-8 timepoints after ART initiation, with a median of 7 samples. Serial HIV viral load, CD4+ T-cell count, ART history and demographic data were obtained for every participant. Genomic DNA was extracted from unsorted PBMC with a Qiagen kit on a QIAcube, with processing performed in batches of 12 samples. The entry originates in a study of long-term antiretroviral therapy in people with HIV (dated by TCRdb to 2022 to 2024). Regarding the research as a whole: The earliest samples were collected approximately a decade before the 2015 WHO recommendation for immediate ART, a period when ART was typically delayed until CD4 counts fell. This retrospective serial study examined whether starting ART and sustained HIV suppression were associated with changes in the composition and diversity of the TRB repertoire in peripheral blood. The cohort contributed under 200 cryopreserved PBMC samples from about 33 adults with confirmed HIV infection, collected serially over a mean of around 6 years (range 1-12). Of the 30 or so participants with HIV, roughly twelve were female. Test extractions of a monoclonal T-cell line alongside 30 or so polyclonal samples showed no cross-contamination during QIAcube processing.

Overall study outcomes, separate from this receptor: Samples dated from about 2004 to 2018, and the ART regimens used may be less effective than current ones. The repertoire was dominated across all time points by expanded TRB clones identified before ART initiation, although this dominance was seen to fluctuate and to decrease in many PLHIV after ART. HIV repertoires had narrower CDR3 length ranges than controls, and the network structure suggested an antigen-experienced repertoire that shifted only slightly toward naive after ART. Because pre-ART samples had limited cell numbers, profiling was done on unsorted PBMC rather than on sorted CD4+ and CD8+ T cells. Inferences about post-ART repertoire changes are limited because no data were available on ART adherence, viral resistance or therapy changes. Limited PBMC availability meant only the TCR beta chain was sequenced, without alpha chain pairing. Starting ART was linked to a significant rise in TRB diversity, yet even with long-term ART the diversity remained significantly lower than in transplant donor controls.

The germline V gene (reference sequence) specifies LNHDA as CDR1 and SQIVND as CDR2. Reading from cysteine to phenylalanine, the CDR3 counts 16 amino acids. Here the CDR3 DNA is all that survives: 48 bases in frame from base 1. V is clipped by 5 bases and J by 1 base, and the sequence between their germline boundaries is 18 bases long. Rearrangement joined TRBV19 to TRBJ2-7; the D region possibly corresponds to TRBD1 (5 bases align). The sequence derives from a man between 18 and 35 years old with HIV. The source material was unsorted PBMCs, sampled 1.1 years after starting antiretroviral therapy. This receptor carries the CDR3 CASSAFGRERSYEQYF. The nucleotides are TGTGCCAGTAGTGCATTCGGCAGGGAAAGGTCCTACGAGCAGTACTTC.